This T cell receptor beta chain was captured in a study of T cell responses to AZD1222 COVID-19 vaccine. Clones were sequenced by immunoSEQ multiplex PCR, and TCRdb holds only the in-frame ones, with some missing. Of about 53,000 clones listed, 65% to 85% are singletons. In germline, CDR1 is ENHRY, CDR2 SYGVKD. This CDR3 region has 12 residues. Trimming removed 10 bases from V and 4 bases from J; junction bases left unmatched: 4. The rearrangement uses TRBV10-3 and TRBJ1-5; 7 nucleotides agree with TRBD1. The starting material was peripheral blood, obtained on day 0 of AZD1222 vaccination. This TCR derives from an adult in good health. The CDR3 spells CATGTANQPQHF. CDR3 sequence (DNA): TGTGCCACCGGGACAGCAAATCAGCCCCAGCATTTT.